Detailed here is one T cell receptor (beta chain). Its antigen is not identified. Sequence at one end of the junction differs from germline and may be a read error. This sample was taken from a study of T cells in Graves' hyperthyroidism and ophthalmopathy. Across the study: Staff took peripheral blood when the initial diagnosis was made, before any treatment began. Study-level points and caveats: The model foresaw ophthalmopathy a median 6.5 months prior to onset.

What was amplified from RNA transcripts were TCR beta CDR3 regions. The TCR CDR3 was amplified in a first-round RT-PCR using the HTBI primer set. MiXCR, applied by TCRdb to the multiplex PCR reads, yields one record per CDR3 protein. The sample consists of hundreds of thousands of distinct CDR3 sequences, about 38% of them appearing once. The CDR3 extends over 13 amino acids. Germline CDR1 is SNHLY and CDR2 is FYNNEI. Thyroid ultrasound, orbital computed tomography, clinical symptoms, and serum thyroxine and TRAb underpinned diagnoses. This receptor was identified in a man younger than 35 with Graves' hyperthyroidism. Sequenced material: blood. The V call is TRBV2, the J call TRBJ1-1; D may be TRBD1 (5 bases). CDR3 sequence: CASTWRGNAEAFF. CDR3 DNA sequence: TGTGCCAGCACTTGGCGGGGGAACGCTGAAGCTTTCTTT.